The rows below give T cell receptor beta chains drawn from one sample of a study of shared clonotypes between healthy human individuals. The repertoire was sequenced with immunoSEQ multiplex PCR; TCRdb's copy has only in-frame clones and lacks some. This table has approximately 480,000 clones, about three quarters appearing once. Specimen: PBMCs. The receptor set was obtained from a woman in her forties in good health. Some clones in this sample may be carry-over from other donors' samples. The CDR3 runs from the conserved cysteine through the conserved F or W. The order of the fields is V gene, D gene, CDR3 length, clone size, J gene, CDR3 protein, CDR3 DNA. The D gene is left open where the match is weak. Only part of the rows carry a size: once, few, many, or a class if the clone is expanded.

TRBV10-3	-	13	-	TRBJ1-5	CAISEIPGQPQHF	TGTGCCATCAGTGAGATCCCTGGCCAGCCCCAGCATTTT
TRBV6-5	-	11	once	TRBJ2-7	CAVRGNYEQYF	TGTGCCGTCCGTGGTAACTACGAGCAGTACTTC
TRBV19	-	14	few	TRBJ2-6	CASQPGAGANVLTF	TGTGCCAGCCAGCCAGGGGCTGGGGCCAACGTCCTGACTTTC
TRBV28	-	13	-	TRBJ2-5	CASTRGGQETQYF	TGTGCCAGCACGAGAGGCGGGCAAGAGACCCAGTACTTC
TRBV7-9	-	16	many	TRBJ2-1	CASSPGPFEGNNEQFF	TGTGCCAGCAGCCCCGGGCCGTTTGAGGGCAACAATGAGCAGTTCTTC
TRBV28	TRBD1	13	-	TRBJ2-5	CATRGTGQETQYF	TGTGCCACCCGCGGGACAGGCCAAGAGACCCAGTACTTC
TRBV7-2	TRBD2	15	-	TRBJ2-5	CASRRSGLASETQYF	TGTGCCAGCAGGCGCTCGGGACTAGCGAGCGAGACCCAGTACTTC
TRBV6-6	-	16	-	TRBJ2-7	CASSSAVAASSYEQYF	TGTGCCAGCAGTTCCGCTGTAGCGGCAAGCTCCTACGAGCAGTACTTC
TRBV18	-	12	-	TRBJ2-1	CASSAGADEQFF	TGTGCCAGCTCGGCGGGCGCAGATGAGCAGTTCTTC
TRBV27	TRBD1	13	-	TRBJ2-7	CASSLTGGDEQYF	TGTGCCAGCAGTTTGACAGGGGGAGACGAGCAGTACTTC
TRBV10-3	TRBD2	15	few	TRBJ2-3	CATQDAAGGHNTQYF	TGTGCCACCCAGGATGCAGCGGGAGGGCACAATACGCAGTATTTT
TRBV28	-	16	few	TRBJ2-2	CASSLNRATNTGELFF	TGTGCCAGCAGTTTGAACAGGGCTACGAACACCGGGGAGCTGTTTTTT
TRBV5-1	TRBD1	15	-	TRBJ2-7	CASSTGQGGSYEQYF	TGCGCCAGCAGCACGGGACAGGGAGGCTCCTACGAGCAGTACTTC
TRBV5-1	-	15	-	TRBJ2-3	CASSITNPRTDTQYF	TGCGCCAGCAGCATTACAAACCCCCGCACAGATACGCAGTATTTT
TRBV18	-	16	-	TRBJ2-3	CASSPGRESSTDTQYF	TGTGCCAGCTCACCAGGACGGGAAAGTAGCACAGATACGCAGTATTTT
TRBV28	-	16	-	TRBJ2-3	CASSLPTGLSTDTQYF	TGTGCCAGCAGTTTACCGACAGGCCTTTCCACAGATACGCAGTATTTT
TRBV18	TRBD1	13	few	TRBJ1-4	CASSPERQGAAFF	TGTGCCAGCTCACCAGAGAGACAGGGGGCGGCGTTTTTT
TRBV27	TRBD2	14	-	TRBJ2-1	CASNGGLGQNEQFF	TGTGCCAGCAACGGGGGACTAGGGCAGAATGAGCAGTTCTTC
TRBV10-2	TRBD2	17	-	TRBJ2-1	CASSESGGAGDRNEQFF	TGCGCCAGCAGTGAGTCGGGGGGAGCGGGAGATAGGAATGAGCAGTTCTTC
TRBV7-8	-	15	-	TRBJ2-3	CASSLATLRTDTQYF	TGTGCCAGCAGCTTAGCTACCCTCCGCACAGATACGCAGTATTTT
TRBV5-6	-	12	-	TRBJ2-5	CASSLNQETQYF	TGTGCCAGCAGCTTGAACCAAGAGACCCAGTACTTC
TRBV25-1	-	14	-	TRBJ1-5	CASSKTDSNQPQHF	TGTGCCAGCAGCAAGACGGATAGCAATCAGCCCCAGCATTTT
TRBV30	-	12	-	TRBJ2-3	CALGGNADTQYF	TGTGCCCTAGGGGGGAATGCAGATACGCAGTATTTT
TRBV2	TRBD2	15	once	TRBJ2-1	CASSQLAGSYNEQFF	TGTGCCAGCAGCCAACTAGCGGGGTCCTACAATGAGCAGTTCTTC
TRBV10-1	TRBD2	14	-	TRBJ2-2	CASSPGGHTGELFF	TGCGCCAGCAGTCCGGGAGGGCACACCGGGGAGCTGTTTTTT
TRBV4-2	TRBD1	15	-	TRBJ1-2	CASSQNEDRHYGYTF	TGTGCCAGCAGCCAAAACGAGGACAGGCACTATGGCTACACCTTC
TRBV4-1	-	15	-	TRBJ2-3	CASSQVRGSGDTQYF	TGCGCCAGCAGCCAAGTCCGTGGGAGTGGAGATACGCAGTATTTT
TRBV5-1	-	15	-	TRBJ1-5	CASSLSTGPGQPQHF	TGCGCCAGCAGCTTGTCAACAGGGCCGGGTCAGCCCCAGCATTTT
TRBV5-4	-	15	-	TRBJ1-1	CASRPKGGGNTEAFF	TGTGCCAGCAGACCAAAAGGGGGGGGGAACACTGAAGCTTTCTTT
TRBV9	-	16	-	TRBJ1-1	CASSVGEGHRNTEAFF	TGTGCCAGCAGCGTAGGAGAGGGACACCGAAACACTGAAGCTTTCTTT
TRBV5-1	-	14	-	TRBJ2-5	CASSLVQRGETQYF	TGCGCCAGCAGCTTGGTTCAAAGGGGAGAGACCCAGTACTTC
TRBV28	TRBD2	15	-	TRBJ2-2	CASTMTSGLTRELFF	TGTGCCAGCACCATGACTAGCGGACTCACCCGGGAGCTGTTTTTT
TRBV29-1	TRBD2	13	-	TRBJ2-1	CSVGAGGGNGQFF	TGCAGCGTTGGGGCGGGAGGGGGCAATGGGCAGTTCTTC
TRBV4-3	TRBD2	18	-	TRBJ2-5	CASSPDWGGKDFASTQYF	TGCGCCAGCAGCCCCGACTGGGGGGGAAAGGACTTCGCCTCGACCCAGTACTTC
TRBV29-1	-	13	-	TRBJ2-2	CSVEGARTRELFF	TGCAGCGTTGAAGGGGCTAGAACTCGGGAGCTGTTTTTT
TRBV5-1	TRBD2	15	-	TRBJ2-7	CASSLGGLAGDEQYF	TGCGCCAGCAGCTTGGGGGGACTAGCGGGAGACGAGCAGTACTTC
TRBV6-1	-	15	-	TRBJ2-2	CASIPRRGDTGELFF	TGTGCCAGCATTCCCCGTCGGGGAGACACCGGGGAGCTGTTTTTT